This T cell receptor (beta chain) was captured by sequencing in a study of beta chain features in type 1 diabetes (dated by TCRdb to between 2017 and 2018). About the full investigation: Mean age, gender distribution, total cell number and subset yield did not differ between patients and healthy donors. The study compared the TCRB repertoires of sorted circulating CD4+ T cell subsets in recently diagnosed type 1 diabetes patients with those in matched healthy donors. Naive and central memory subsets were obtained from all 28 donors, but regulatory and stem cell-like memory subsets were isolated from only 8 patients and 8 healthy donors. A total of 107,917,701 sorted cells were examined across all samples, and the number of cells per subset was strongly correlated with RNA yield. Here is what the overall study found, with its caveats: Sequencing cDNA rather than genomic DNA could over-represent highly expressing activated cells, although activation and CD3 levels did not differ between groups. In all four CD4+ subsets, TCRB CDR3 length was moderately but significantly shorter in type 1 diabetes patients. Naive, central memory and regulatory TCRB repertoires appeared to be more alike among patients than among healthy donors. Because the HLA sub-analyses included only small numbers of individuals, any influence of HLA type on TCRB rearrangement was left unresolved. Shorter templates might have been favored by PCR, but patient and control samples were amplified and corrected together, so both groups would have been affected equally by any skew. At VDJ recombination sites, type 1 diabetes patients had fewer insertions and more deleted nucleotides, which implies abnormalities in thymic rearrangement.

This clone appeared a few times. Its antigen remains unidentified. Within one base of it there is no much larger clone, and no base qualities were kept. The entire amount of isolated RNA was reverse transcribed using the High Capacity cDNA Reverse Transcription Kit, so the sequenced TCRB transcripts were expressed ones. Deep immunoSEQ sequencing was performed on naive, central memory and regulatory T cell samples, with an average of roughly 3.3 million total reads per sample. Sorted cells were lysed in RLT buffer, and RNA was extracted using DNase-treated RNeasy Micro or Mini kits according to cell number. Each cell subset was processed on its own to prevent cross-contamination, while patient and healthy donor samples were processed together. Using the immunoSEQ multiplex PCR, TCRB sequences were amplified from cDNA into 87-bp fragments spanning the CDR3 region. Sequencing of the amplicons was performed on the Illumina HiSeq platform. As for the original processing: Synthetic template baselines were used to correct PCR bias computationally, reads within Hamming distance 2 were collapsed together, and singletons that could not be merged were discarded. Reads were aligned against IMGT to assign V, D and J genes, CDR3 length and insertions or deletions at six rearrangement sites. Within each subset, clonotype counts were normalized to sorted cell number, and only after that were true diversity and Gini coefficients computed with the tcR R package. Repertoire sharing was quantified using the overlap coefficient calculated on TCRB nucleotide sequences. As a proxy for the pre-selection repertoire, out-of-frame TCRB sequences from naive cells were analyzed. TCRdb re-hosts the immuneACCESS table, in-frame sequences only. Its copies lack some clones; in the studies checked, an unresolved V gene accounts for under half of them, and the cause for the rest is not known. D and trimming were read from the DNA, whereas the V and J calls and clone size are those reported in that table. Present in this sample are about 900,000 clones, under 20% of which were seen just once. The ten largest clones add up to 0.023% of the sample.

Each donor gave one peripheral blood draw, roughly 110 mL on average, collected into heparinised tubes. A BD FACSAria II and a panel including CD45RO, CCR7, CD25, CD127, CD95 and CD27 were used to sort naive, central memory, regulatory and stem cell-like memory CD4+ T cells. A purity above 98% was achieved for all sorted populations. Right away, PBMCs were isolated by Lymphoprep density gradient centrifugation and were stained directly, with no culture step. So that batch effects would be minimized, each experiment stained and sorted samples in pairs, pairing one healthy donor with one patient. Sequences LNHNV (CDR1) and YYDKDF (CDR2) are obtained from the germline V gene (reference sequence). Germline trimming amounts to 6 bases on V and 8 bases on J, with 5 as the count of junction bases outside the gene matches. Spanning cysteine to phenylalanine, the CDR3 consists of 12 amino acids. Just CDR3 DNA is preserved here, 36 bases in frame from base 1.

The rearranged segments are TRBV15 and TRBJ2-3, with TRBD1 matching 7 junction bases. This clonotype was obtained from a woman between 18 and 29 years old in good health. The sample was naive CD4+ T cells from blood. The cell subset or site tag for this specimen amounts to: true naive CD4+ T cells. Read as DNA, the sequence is TGTGCCACCAGGGTCTCAGGGGGTACGCAGTATTTT. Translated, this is CATRVSGGTQYF.